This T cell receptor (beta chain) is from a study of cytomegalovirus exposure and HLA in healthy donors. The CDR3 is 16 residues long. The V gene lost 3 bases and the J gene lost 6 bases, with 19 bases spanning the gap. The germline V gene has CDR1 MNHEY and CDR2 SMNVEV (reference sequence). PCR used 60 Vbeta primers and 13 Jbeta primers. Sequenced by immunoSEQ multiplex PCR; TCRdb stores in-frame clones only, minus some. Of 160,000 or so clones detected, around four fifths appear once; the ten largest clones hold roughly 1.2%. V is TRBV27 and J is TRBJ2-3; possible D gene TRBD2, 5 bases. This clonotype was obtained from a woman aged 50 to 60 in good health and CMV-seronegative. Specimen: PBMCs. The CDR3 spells CASSLSSTPRGDTQYF. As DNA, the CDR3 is TGTGCCAGCAGTTTGAGTAGCACCCCTCGAGGGGATACGCAGTATTTT.